One and the same sample provided the 25 T cell receptor beta chains below, sequenced in a study of molecular identifiers for immune sequencing clone quantification. TCRdb passed the PCR reads through MiXCR, listing each CDR3 protein once. In the table there are a few hundred thousand distinct CDR3 sequences, about 26% of which are singletons. Source material: naive CD8+ T cells from blood, with Jurkat cell RNA spiked in. As for subset: FACS-sorted CD8+CD4-CCR7+CD45RA+ naive T cells. These receptor sequences come from a human donor in good health. Some libraries in this study had Jurkat cell RNA spiked in.

This clonotype has at least ten counts. V gene TRBV4-1 combines with J gene TRBJ2-3; weak D call: TRBD1 (6 bases). Germline CDR1 reads MGHRA; CDR2 reads YSYEKL. The V end was cut by 5 bases, the J end by 1 base, with 10 bases between. This CDR3 region has 14 residues. The chain's CDR3 is CASSSRQGTDTQYF. The CDR3 region has the DNA TGCGCCAGCAGCTCCCGACAGGGCACAGATACGCAGTATTTT.

This clonotype occurred once. This could be a read error, since a much larger clone is one nucleotide away. V gene TRBV4-1 combines with J gene TRBJ2-7, with 7 bases matching TRBD2. Per germline, CDR1 MGHRA and CDR2 YSYEKL. This CDR3 has 13 residues. With V trimmed by 0 bases and J by 6 bases, 2 bases remained unmatched. The CDR3 DNA is TGCGCCAGCAGCCAAGAGGGAGGGCGCGAGCAGTACTTC. This gives the protein CASSQEGGREQYF.

The chain couples TRBV18 to TRBJ1-1, with 9 positions matching TRBD1. V shed 3 bases, J shed 0 bases, and the junction held 5 bases outside the gene matches. CDR3 length: 16 residues. The germline V gene encodes CDR1 KGHSH and CDR2 LQKENI. DNA of the CDR3: TGTGCCAGCTCACCGGGACAGGGAACGATGAACACTGAAGCTTTCTTT. As protein: CASSPGQGTMNTEAFF. The variable domain in full, with the rest retrieved from reference TRBV18 and TRBJ1-1, is NAGVMQNPRHLVRRRGQEARLRCSPMKGHSHVYWYRQLPEEGLKFMVYLQKENIIDESGMPKERFSAEFPKEGPSILRIQQVVRGDSAAYFCASSPGQGTMNTEAFFGQGTRLTVV.

This clonotype was picked up a small number of times. The chain has TRBV7-6 and TRBJ2-2; D might be TRBD2 (6 bases). The V gene's germline CDR1 is SGHVS and CDR2 FNYEAQ. The CDR3 has 12 amino acids. V was pared by 5 bases and J by 6 bases, with 7 bases between. In DNA, the CDR3 is TGTGCCAGCAGCGGGGAGGCCGGGGAGCTGTTTTTT. Translation: CASSGEAGELFF.

The V call is TRBV23-1, the J call TRBJ1-3; 7 bases map to TRBD1. TRBV23-1 has ORF status, its function being uncertain. This CDR3 is 17 amino acids long. With 2 bases clipped from V and 3 bases from J, the junction kept 10 bases outside the gene matches. The CDR3 sequence is CASSQGLEGALGNTIYF. The CDR3 region has the DNA TGCGCCAGCAGTCAAGGGCTTGAGGGGGCGCTTGGAAACACCATATATTTT.

The sample holds many counts of this clonotype. This chain links TRBV5-1 with TRBJ1-4, with a weak D call TRBD1 (5 bases). Germline V gene data show CDR1 as SGHRS and CDR2 as YFSETQ. V shed 2 bases and J shed 8 bases, with 22 bases lying between them. This CDR3 spans 17 amino acids. The CDR3 loop is CASSFYSSGTVIEKLFF. Written as DNA, the CDR3 is TGCGCCAGCAGCTTTTATTCTTCCGGGACGGTGATCGAAAAACTGTTTTTT.

This clonotype showed up just a few times. The chain employs TRBV5-4 and TRBJ2-2; D might be TRBD2 (5 bases). This CDR3 is 16 amino acids long. From germline, CDR1 is SGHNT and CDR2 YYREEE (reference sequence). Trimming removed 0 bases at V and 1 base at J, with 10 bases between. As DNA, the CDR3 is TGTGCCAGCAGCTTGGAGTTCGGGGAGAACACCGGGGAGCTGTTTTTT. Translation gives CASSLEFGENTGELFF.

Comment on this clonotype: At one end the junction does not follow the germline gene, possibly because of a read error. The chain combines TRBV29-1 with TRBJ1-2; D might be TRBD1 (5 bases). The CDR3 runs to 13 residues. CDR1 is SQVTM and CDR2 is ANQGSEA in the germline V gene. The CDR3 protein is CSVDLSGIYGYAF. As DNA, the CDR3 is TGCAGCGTTGACCTCTCAGGGATCTATGGCTACGCCTTC.

There are a few counts of this clonotype. V is TRBV7-9 and J is TRBJ2-2; D might be TRBD2 (6 bases). CDR1 is SEHNR, CDR2 FQNEAQ, per germline (reference sequence). V was shortened by 2 bases and J by 1 base, with 8 bases between the two germline ends. This CDR3 is built from 15 residues. Written as DNA, the CDR3 is TGTGCCAGCAGCTTACGGGGGAAGAACACCGGGGAGCTGTTTTTT. Protein product: CASSLRGKNTGELFF.

A remark on this clonotype: This CDR3 fails to terminate in the conserved phenylalanine or tryptophan, so it likely reflects a read error. The rearrangement joins TRBV6-4 to TRBJ1-2; TRBD1 might be the D (5 bases). With 6 bases removed from V and 4 bases from J, the gap between germline ends came to 18 bases. The germline V gene has CDR1 MRHNA and CDR2 SNTAGT. This CDR3 is built from 15 residues. CDR3 region: CASSPAPDRFYGYTY. The CDR3 nucleotides are TGTGCCAGCAGCCCCGCGCCCGACAGATTCTATGGCTACACCTAC.

This clonotype has just a few counts. The chain recombines TRBV4-3 with TRBJ1-1; D call uncertain. CDR1 and CDR2 from the germline V gene are LGHNA and YSLEER. V was pared by 1 base and J by 5 bases, with 8 bases between. The CDR3 has 13 residues. This CDR3 is CASSQVGETEAFF. The DNA of the CDR3 is TGCGCCAGCAGCCAAGTCGGGGAAACTGAAGCTTTCTTT.

The chain recombines TRBV6-2 or TRBV6-3 with TRBJ1-5, with 7 bases that match TRBD1. Germline values: CDR1 MNHEY, CDR2 SVGEGT. Losses at the gene ends were 5 bases for V and 7 bases for J; bases not matched to a gene: 5. The CDR3 totals 13 residues. Written as DNA, the CDR3 is TGTGCCAGCAGTCACAGGGGAAGCCAGCCCCAGCATTTT. The encoded protein is CASSHRGSQPQHF.

This clonotype was picked up many times. In DNA form, the CDR3 reads TGTGCCAGCAGCTTAACTAGCGGGAGCGATGAGCAGTTCTTC. This gives the protein CASSLTSGSDEQFF. The J gene is TRBJ2-1, the V gene TRBV7-9; 11 bases line up with TRBD2. The CDR3 spans 14 residues. CDR1 and CDR2 (germline): SEHNR, FQNEAQ (reference sequence). Trimming cost V 2 bases and J 8 bases; bases outside gene matches: 2.

In its sample, this clonotype was seen a few times. This chain connects TRBV20-1 to TRBJ1-4; 7 bases align to TRBD1. The germline V gene has CDR1 DFQATT and CDR2 SNEGSKA (reference sequence). CDR3 length equals 15 residues. V dropped 1 base and J dropped 8; count of bases not matched to a gene: 10. CDR3: CSARAPTGLYEKLFF. As DNA, the CDR3 is TGCAGTGCTAGAGCCCCGACAGGGCTATACGAAAAACTGTTTTTT.

This clonotype occurred many times. V and J are TRBV27 and TRBJ2-3; D remains unclear. Germline values: CDR1 MNHEY, CDR2 SMNVEV (reference sequence). The V and J ends lost 3 bases and 4 bases respectively, with 14 bases between them. This CDR3 is built from 15 residues. Here the CDR3 DNA reads TGTGCCAGCAGTTTTGGGCTAGTAAGTGCAGATACGCAGTATTTT. Its protein product is CASSFGLVSADTQYF.

In this sample, this clonotype turned up a few times. The V call is TRBV28, the J call TRBJ1-3; possibly TRBD1 for D (5 bases). Germline CDR1 MDHEN, CDR2 SYDVKM. Between the trimmed V and J ends, which lost 8 bases and 4 bases, there was a span of 18 bases. The CDR3 totals 15 residues. The CDR3 nucleotides read TGTGCCAGCGGTACTTCCACCAGGGCCGGAAACACCATATATTTT. Translating gives CASGTSTRAGNTIYF.

Concerning this clonotype itself: The germline gene is not matched at one end of the junction; a read error may be the cause. V and J are TRBV6-5 and TRBJ1-1; D ambiguous. The CDR3 totals 12 residues. CDR1 MNHEY and CDR2 SVGAGI come from the germline V gene. The CDR3 reads CASGYIGQKAFF. In nucleotides, the CDR3 is TGTGCCAGCGGTTACATCGGGCAGAAAGCTTTCTTT.

This clonotype was counted ten times or more. V gene TRBV7-2 combines with J gene TRBJ1-1; 9 nucleotides agree with TRBD1. The CDR3 length is 16 residues. Germline CDR1 and CDR2: SGHTA and FQGNSA. V shed 4 bases and J 9 bases; nucleotides not matched to a gene: 15. The chain's CDR3 is CASSSRDRARDSQAFF. CDR3 sequence (DNA): TGTGCCAGCAGCTCCCGGGACAGGGCAAGAGATTCGCAAGCTTTCTTT.

This clonotype was found a few times. This chain links TRBV20-1 with TRBJ2-5; D gene uncertain. Trimming left V 0 bases short and J 3 bases short, with 8 bases between. CDR3 length equals 13 residues. Germline-derived CDR1 and CDR2 are DFQATT and SNEGSKA (reference sequence). CDR3 coding DNA: TGCAGTGCTAGAGATTGGAGTGAAGAGACCCAGTACTTC. Protein product: CSARDWSEETQYF.

The V call is TRBV4-1, the J call TRBJ1-2; TRBD1 is a possible D gene (5 bases). Germline loops: CDR1 MGHRA, CDR2 YSYEKL. The CDR3 has 18 residues. Trimming took 0 bases from V and 4 from J, leaving 21 bases between them. DNA for the CDR3: TGCGCCAGCAGCCAAGATTATTCCTCTGGGGCGTGGGTCTATGGCTACACCTTC. Translating gives CASSQDYSSGAWVYGYTF.

J is TRBJ1-2 and V is TRBV12-3 or TRBV12-4, with TRBD1 as a possible D gene (5 bases). The CDR3 totals 15 residues. The germline V and J ends were trimmed by 6 bases and 4 bases, with 18 bases remaining between them. The CDR3 protein is CASSNPTGRSYGYTF. CDR3 DNA sequence: TGTGCCAGCAGCAACCCCACGGGGCGGAGCTATGGCTACACCTTC.

The sample holds many counts of this clonotype. V is TRBV15 and J is TRBJ1-5; D might be TRBD1 (6 bases). The germline V gene has CDR1 LNHNV and CDR2 YYDKDF (reference sequence). This CDR3 has 15 amino acids. The ends were cut back, 0 bases at V and 5 bases at J, with 11 bases in the middle. The CDR3: CATSRDWGQDQPQHF. The CDR3 DNA reads as TGTGCCACCAGCAGAGATTGGGGGCAAGATCAGCCCCAGCATTTT.

V and J are TRBV7-9 and TRBJ1-1, with 7 bases aligning to TRBD1. CDR1 SEHNR and CDR2 FQNEAQ come from the germline V gene (reference sequence). The CDR3 length is 15 residues. J gave up 0 bases and V 5 bases, and 6 bases lay outside the gene matches. The CDR3 DNA sequence: TGTGCCAGCAGCCCGCCACAGGGGATGAACACTGAAGCTTTCTTT. As protein: CASSPPQGMNTEAFF.

This clonotype has a handful of counts. The V gene is TRBV10-3, the J gene TRBJ1-4, with D hard to call. From germline, CDR1 is ENHRY and CDR2 SYGVKD. Trimming stripped 0 bases from V and 0 bases from J, with 8 bases between. The CDR3 sequence is 16 residues long. The CDR3 DNA is TGTGCCATCAGTGAGTCCCCTCATGCAACTAATGAAAAACTGTTTTTT. Translating it yields CAISESPHATNEKLFF.

The chain uses TRBV4-3 and TRBJ1-6; D is possibly TRBD1 (5 bases). V was cut by 0 bases and J by 4 bases, with 13 bases left in between. Germline values: CDR1 LGHNA, CDR2 YSLEER. The CDR3 covers 17 residues. CDR3 amino acids: CASSQDILTAYNSPLHF. CDR3 DNA sequence: TGCGCCAGCAGCCAAGATATCCTGACAGCGTATAATTCACCCCTCCACTTT.